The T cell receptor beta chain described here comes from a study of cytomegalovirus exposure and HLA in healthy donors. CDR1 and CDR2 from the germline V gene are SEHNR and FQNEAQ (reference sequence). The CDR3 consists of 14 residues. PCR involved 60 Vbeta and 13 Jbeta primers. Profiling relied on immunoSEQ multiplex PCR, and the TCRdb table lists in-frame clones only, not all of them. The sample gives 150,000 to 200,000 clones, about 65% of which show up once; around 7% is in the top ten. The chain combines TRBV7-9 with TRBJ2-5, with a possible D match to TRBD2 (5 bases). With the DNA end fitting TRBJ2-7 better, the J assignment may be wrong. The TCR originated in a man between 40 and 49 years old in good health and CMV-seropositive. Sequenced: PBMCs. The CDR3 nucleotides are TGTGCCAGCATCGCAACGCGAGGGTCTGACGAGCAGTACTTC. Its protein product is CASIATRGSDEQYF.